Below are 3 T cell receptor beta chains sequenced from a single sample in a study of breast tumors, draining lymph nodes, adjacent tissues listed by TCRdb under 2016. The lymph node samples were taken from the axillary draining lymph nodes of breast cancer patients. The method was multiplex PCR. The sequencing machine was an Illumina HiSeq 2000. TCRdb's own reprocessing of the public reads used fastp at Q25 and MiXCR and kept productive beta chains. Rows matching on CDR3 protein sequence are summarized as one entry with the most common DNA and genes. The sample includes 170,000 or so distinct CDR3 sequences, with approximately 30% observed a single time. The ten largest clones take up roughly 4.3% of the sample. Sequences were obtained from axillary lymph node tissue. The receptors here all came from a female donor with breast cancer. Some clones in this sample may be carry-over from other donors' samples.

This clonotype was detected many times. This rearrangement joins TRBV11-2 to TRBJ1-2; TRBD1 agrees at 7 bases. The J segment lost 2 bases and the V segment lost 6 bases, leaving 6 bases of the junction unmatched. This CDR3 is 14 amino acids long. Germline-derived CDR1 and CDR2 are SGHAT and FQNNGV. CDR3 sequence (DNA): TGTGCCAGCAGACCAAGGGACAGAAACTATGGCTACACCTTC. Residues: CASRPRDRNYGYTF.

This clonotype was detected many times. V is TRBV19 and J is TRBJ2-7, with D possibly matching TRBD2 (5 bases). The CDR3 contains 13 residues. Germline values: CDR1 LNHDA, CDR2 SQIVND (reference sequence). The V gene lost 7 bases and the J gene lost 2 bases, with 12 bases spanning the gap. The CDR3 is CASISAVTYEQYF. The CDR3, as DNA: TGTGCCAGTATCTCAGCGGTTACCTACGAGCAGTACTTC.

The chain uses TRBV7-8 and TRBJ2-1, with 7 nucleotides matching TRBD2. Germline V gene data show CDR1 as SGHVS and CDR2 as FQNEAQ. J gave up 4 bases and V 1 base, and 10 bases lay outside the gene matches. The CDR3 has 17 amino acids. The CDR3 DNA sequence: TGTGCCAGCAGCTTAGTCGTTAGCGGGCTAGGATACAATGAGCAGTTCTTC. Translation gives CASSLVVSGLGYNEQFF.